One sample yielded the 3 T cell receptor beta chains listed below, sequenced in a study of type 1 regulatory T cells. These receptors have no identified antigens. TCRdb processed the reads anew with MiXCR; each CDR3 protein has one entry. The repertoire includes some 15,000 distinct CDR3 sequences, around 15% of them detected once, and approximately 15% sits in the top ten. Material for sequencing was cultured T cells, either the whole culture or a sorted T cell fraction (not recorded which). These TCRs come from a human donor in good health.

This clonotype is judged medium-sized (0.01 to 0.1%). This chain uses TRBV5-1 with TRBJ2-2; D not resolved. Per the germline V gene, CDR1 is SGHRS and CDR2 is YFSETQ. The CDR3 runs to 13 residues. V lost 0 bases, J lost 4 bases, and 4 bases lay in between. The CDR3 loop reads CASSLVPTGELFF. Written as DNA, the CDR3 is TGCGCCAGCAGCTTGGTTCCCACCGGGGAGCTGTTTTTT.

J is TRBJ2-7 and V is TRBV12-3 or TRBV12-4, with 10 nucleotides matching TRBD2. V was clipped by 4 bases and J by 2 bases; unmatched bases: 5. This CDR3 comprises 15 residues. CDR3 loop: CASSSGLAVTYEQYF. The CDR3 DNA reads TGTGCCAGCAGTTCCGGACTAGCGGTGACCTACGAGCAGTACTTC.

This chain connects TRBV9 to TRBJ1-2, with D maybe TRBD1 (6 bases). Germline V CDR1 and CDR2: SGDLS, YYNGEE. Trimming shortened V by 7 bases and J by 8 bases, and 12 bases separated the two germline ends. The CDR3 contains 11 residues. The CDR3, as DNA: TGTGCCAGCGTTCAGGGGTCGGGCTACACCTTC. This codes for CASVQGSGYTF.